This paragraph covers one TCR beta chain sequence. Its specific antigen is unknown. No base quality information exists; no much larger clone differs at one position. The library was made by the immunoSEQ multiplex PCR assay. The multiplex PCR relied on a mix of 60 forward primers for TCR Vbeta segments and 13 reverse primers for TCR Jbeta segments. The CDR3 region of rearranged TCR beta genes was amplified from genomic DNA with a multiplex PCR assay. The Illumina HiSeq System was used to sequence the amplified TCR beta libraries as 87-base-pair reads. The authors' pipeline ran thus. A later analysis counted about 82 million unique TCR beta chains across the 640 or so repertoires, and about 10 million of these chains were shared by at least two donors. To remove PCR and sequencing errors, raw reads were error-corrected and collapsed into unique sequences using a nearest-neighbor algorithm that merged closely related sequences. To assign V, D and J gene segments, CDR3 sequences were aligned to IMGT reference sequences. For a sequence to be retained, at least a six-nucleotide match to both a V gene segment and a J gene segment was required. A rearrangement counted as productive if the CDR3 had no stop codons and remained in frame with V and J, and every other rearrangement counted as non-productive. Following IMGT convention, CDR3 was defined as the stretch from the second conserved V-encoded cysteine to the conserved J-encoded phenylalanine. Sequences without an unambiguous match to a single V gene segment were excluded from the earlier analysis of several hundred of the donors. An earlier analysis of some 500 of the donors classified V segments as functional when productive rearrangements were above 56.7% and as segregating when the standard deviation between donors was above 5%. To diagnose cytomegalovirus status from the catalog of TCR beta chain sequences, a statistical classification framework was built. A later analysis assigned V and J genes by comparing TCR nucleotide sequences with IMGT/GENE-DB human TR gene sequences. The TCRdist pipeline was used in a later analysis to assign CDR3 sequences and most-parsimonious VDJ recombination scenarios. In a later analysis, each TCR beta chain was defined by its CDR3 amino acid sequence together with its V-gene family, and reads lacking a unique V-gene family were excluded. In a later analysis, 450 to 600 highly shared, low-generation-probability nucleotide sequences were removed to address suspected cross-contamination and a sequencing artifact. In a later analysis, a clonal expansion index for each public chain was calculated from normalized within-repertoire ranks of inferred template counts. Generation probabilities in a later analysis came from a VDJ recombination model fitted to out-of-frame rearrangements, and those results were checked against IGoR. A later analysis scored TCR-TCR, TCR-HLA and TCR-CMV co-occurrence with hypergeometric tests, applying a repertoire-size bias correction to TCR pairs. In a later analysis, false discovery rates were estimated by permuting HLA or CMV assignments 20 times. A later analysis grouped co-occurring TCRs with DBSCAN, adding TCRdist sequence similarity when clustering within HLA-allele-positive subsets. Co-occurrence clustering excluded repertoires with fewer than 30,000 or more than 120,000 public chains, plus five with anomalous nucleotide sharing. The table comes from immuneACCESS by way of TCRdb, which keeps in-frame sequences with V and J called. Part of the clones is missing from these tables; in studies checked, under half for an unresolved V gene and the rest for unknown reasons. V and J calls and clone size are copied from that table; D and trimming were computed from the DNA. The sample table shows some 170,000 clones, and under 90% are seen once. The biggest ten clones account for about 4.7% of the sample.

The entry originates in a study of cytomegalovirus exposure and HLA in healthy donors (dated by TCRdb to 2016 to 2017). Looking at the study overall: According to an earlier analysis of a few hundred of the donors, 150 million to 200 million T cells yielded 117 million unique TCR beta sequences and approximately 280 Gb of sequence data. Donor age, sex, ethnicity and CMV serostatus were compiled together with the repertoire data. An earlier analysis of 500 to 650 of the donors applied high-throughput TCR beta sequencing to assess whether each TCR beta V gene segment acted as functional or pseudogenic. Every discovery cohort repertoire had been produced on one sequencing platform. To study patterns of TCR occurrence, a later analysis re-analyzed previously published TCR beta repertoires from several hundred donors and added high-resolution HLA genotyping. A later genetic analysis used genome-wide SNP genotypes for about three fifths of the 666 donors, treating that subset as a discovery cohort. The study aimed to test whether cataloging public T cell receptors could reveal signatures of past pathogen exposure. The T cell repertoires of some 700 subjects were profiled by immunosequencing and related to cytomegalovirus serostatus. Typing coverage differed by locus: A, B, C, DRB1 and DQB1 were typed in roughly 629-630 donors, DQA1 in 500 to 550, DPA1 in some 610, and DPB1 in just under 490. Across 398 genotyped donors of the cohort, an average of roughly 230,000 unique TCR beta nucleotide sequences per donor were sequenced, and about a sixth of those sequences were non-productive. Rather than drawing on any new phenotypic data, the later analysis identified candidate immune exposures from TCR beta sequences and the way those sequences occurred across donors. To predict cytomegalovirus infection status, the study brought together high-throughput TCR immunosequencing, statistical association of individual TCRs with disease status, and machine learning. Of the roughly 400 genotyped donors, 75% to 85% were placed in the genetic ancestry cluster associated with self-reported Caucasian donors. Class I and class II HLA loci were covered by the typing at four-digit resolution. Roughly five DR-DQ haplotypes were treated as single units for association and clustering because of strong linkage in the cohort. Roughly 290 gigabases of sequencing data and 91 million or so unique TCR sequences made up an early release that covered approximately 650 HLA-typed donors. In addition to the first cohort of around 670 subjects, a separate validation cohort of approximately 130 different subjects was used. Broad study findings and their caveats: In a later analysis, HLA-associated TCR beta chains were found to be more clonally expanded and to have lower generation probabilities than equally common non-associated chains. The authors suggested that the approach could potentially be extended to other disease states and immunological phenotypes. In a later analysis, TCR association rates were found to vary across HLA loci, with the most associated TCRs seen for DRB1 alleles and the fewest for HLA-C alleles. A later genetic analysis associated a missense DCLRE1C variant with V-gene and J-gene trimming of TCR beta chains, and an independent cohort replicated the association. A cluster of highly shared sequence variants was judged likely to represent a technical artifact of the sequencing pipeline. When HLA alleles, especially DR and DQ, strongly co-occurred, attributing TCR associations to individual alleles was difficult. The cohort was sequenced for TCR beta chains only, and without alpha or paired-chain data the features that could be detected were limited. In the study, around 150 TCR beta chains were listed as associated with cytomegalovirus. In vitro tests confirmed that three of the cytomegalovirus-associated TCR beta chains recognize cytomegalovirus antigens. An earlier analysis of around 600 of the donors showed that most TCR beta V segments appeared in productive rearrangements either about 87% or about 30% of the time, which broadly matched IMGT annotations. For the cohort, immune exposure information was limited to CMV serostatus. Several of the top co-occurrence clusters appeared to be linked to parvovirus B19, influenza, CMV and Epstein-Barr virus, according to a later analysis. The classifier was reported to diagnose cytomegalovirus status with high specificity and sensitivity in both the original and validation cohorts. A further reported finding was that TCR beta sequences accurately predicted the HLA-A and HLA-B alleles for most subjects in the first cohort. Because counts were too low, around 18 rarely observed V segments, including chromosome 9 orphons, were left out of the earlier analysis of several hundred of the donors. In a later analysis, most CMV-associated TCR beta chains were found to appear HLA-restricted, with HLA associations seemingly driven largely by CMV exposure. The presence/absence analyses assumed that sequencing depth was roughly uniform across donors, and that assumption may not be true. A later genetic analysis reported fewer N-insertions in productive TCRs among donors in an Asian-associated ancestry cluster than the approximately 700-donor mean. Some IMGT-functional V segments, including TRBV6-2 and TRBV6-3, could not be told apart with the 87-base-pair reads, so those segments were excluded. In a later analysis, around 17,000 TCR beta sequences were associated with specific HLA alleles at a false discovery rate of 0.05. Because HLA typing was missing for some donors at each locus, association tests included only the typed subset. Across donors, most TCR sequences were observed very rarely, whereas some public TCRs were present in many individuals. Linkage disequilibrium might explain the correlated functional status among segregating V segments, but an unknown experimental factor could not be ruled out.

Trimming removed 3 bases from V and 2 bases from J, leaving 14 bases between the germline ends. CDR1 LNHDA and CDR2 SQIVND are derived from the germline V gene (reference sequence). The CDR3 runs 15 residues from the cysteine to the phenylalanine. The entry retains the CDR3 DNA only, 45 bases that are in frame from base 1. The cohort was made up of about 610 healthy bone marrow donors. Cohort members were all nominally healthy when sampled, although unrecorded immune exposures were likely present. The donor was CMV seronegative and belonged to the group of 350 to 400 seronegative cohort members. Each donor provided a peripheral blood sample, and peripheral blood mononuclear cells were used for TCR beta sequencing. The Qiagen DNeasy Blood Extraction Kit was used to extract genomic DNA from the blood cell samples.

Specimen: PBMCs. This TCR derives from a man younger than 40 in good health and CMV-seronegative. Rearrangement joined TRBV19 to TRBJ2-7; TRBD1 is a possible D gene, resting on 5 matching bases. The nucleotides read TGTGCCAGTAGTATTCAGTCTCAGGGTACCTACGAGCAGTACTTC. Its coded protein is CASSIQSQGTYEQYF.